The subject of this entry is one TCR beta chain. This clone's antigen is unknown. No clone much larger than this one lies a single base away; base qualities are absent. This entry comes from a study of CD8 T cells in Susac syndrome (dated by TCRdb to between 2018 and 2021). For the study in its entirety: The study used repertoire sequencing to test whether antigen drove CD8+ T cell activation and differentiation in Susac syndrome. Summary of the overall study and its limitations: The TCR sequencing and HLA analysis was acknowledged to have included a relatively small number of individuals.

RNA was extracted with the RNeasy kit and roughly 0.45 to 1 ug was reverse transcribed using random hexamers. The immunoSEQ multiplex PCR assay, covering 54 Vbeta and 13 Jbeta segments, was used to amplify TCR beta CDR3 regions. To correct PCR amplification bias, a synthetic template baseline was used for both primer optimization and computational correction. The authors' analysis ran thus. Reads were annotated to V, D and J genes per IMGT and analyzed with immunoSEQ Analyzer, keeping only productive sequences. Clonality was calculated as one minus the Shannon entropy normalized by log2 of the number of productive unique sequences. Public and private clones were assessed among the 100 most prevalent clones of each patient and control. A clone was defined as Susac-specific if it was absent from the healthy and MS cohorts, from 950 to 1,300 published viral clones and from other ImmuneACCESS disease sequences. Using fastp at Q25 and MiXCR, TCRdb reprocessed the public reads and kept productive beta chains. Each entry merges the rows of one CDR3 protein and shows their most common DNA and genes. The V and J calls shown here were made by TCRdb, not taken from the authors' results. The sample data list a few hundred thousand distinct CDR3 sequences, and approximately 95% of these were observed just once. Of the sample, about 0.088% is held by the ten largest clones.

High-throughput TCR beta sequencing profiled peripheral blood CD8+ and CD4+ T cells from healthy donors, Susac syndrome patients and multiple sclerosis patients. The multiple sclerosis controls were treatment-naive patients whose relapsing-remitting disease, either stable or active, fulfilled the revised McDonald criteria. CD8+ TEMRA cells were enriched by FACS, while bulk CD8+ and CD4+ T cells were purified by magnetic negative isolation. Blood was collected in EDTA tubes and processed within 24 hours, with PBMCs isolated through density gradient centrifugation. PBMCs intended for TCR sequencing were cryopreserved in liquid nitrogen and were subsequently thawed in a 37 degrees C water bath. A purity of at least 90% was achieved for sorted or isolated CD4+, CD8+ and CD8+ TEMRA cells. Sequenced sample: CD4+ T cells from PBMCs. The source is a human donor with multiple sclerosis.

The sequenced DNA: TGTGCCAGCAGCCCTACCGGGACAGGACAATACAATGAGCAGTTCTTC. It translates as CASSPTGTGQYNEQFF. This chain joins TRBV3-1 to TRBJ2-1; 8 bases in between match TRBD1. The CDR3, cysteine through phenylalanine, is 16 amino acids long. Solely the CDR3 DNA is kept, with 48 bases framed from the first base. At the junction V is shortened by 4 bases and J by 4 bases; bases outside the gene matches: 9. CDR1 and CDR2 are read off the germline V gene (reference sequence) as LGHDT and YNNKEL.